This TCR beta chain was profiled in a study of T-cell memory formation after mild COVID-19. About the research overall: TCR clusters were largely donor specific. The study, taken as a whole, reports: Balance between CD4 and CD8 was seen in clones contracting day 15 to 85, and a CD4+ lean was seen in later expanders. Largely, contracting CD4+ clones fell within CM and EM, and contracting CD8+ clones within EMRA.

From germline, CDR1 is SGHVS and CDR2 FNYEAQ. Trimming left V 4 bases short and J 5 bases short, with 14 bases between. The CDR3 spans 14 residues. Concerning this clonotype itself: Its antigen is not known.

TCR alpha and TCR beta cDNA libraries carrying sample barcodes and UMIs were produced by 5'RACE using constant-segment primers. TCRdb ran MiXCR on the 5' RACE reads and lists one entry per CDR3 protein. This sample has 450,000 or so distinct CDR3 sequences, with roughly 25% found just once. The source of this sequence is an adult woman who had mild COVID-19 (a few samples of this study predate the infection). Cell type and time point are not known. The genes are TRBV7-6 and TRBJ2-5; tentative D call: TRBD2 (7 bases). Source material: PBMCs or a T cell subset sorted from them (not recorded which). This chain's CDR3 is CASSSGGRSETQYF. The CDR3 DNA follows: TGTGCCAGCAGCTCGGGGGGCCGATCGGAGACCCAGTACTTC.